The T cell receptor beta chain described here comes from a study of OX40 agonist ivuxolimab in advanced cancers. Study background: The study treated patients with ivuxolimab, an agonistic anti-OX40 (CD134) antibody.

Germline CDR1 reads SGHRS; CDR2 reads YFSETQ. V was trimmed by 2 bases and J by 1 base, leaving 12 bases between them. The CDR3 sequence is 15 residues long. Autoimmune disease history or systemic immunosuppression meant exclusion. Sequencing used immunoSEQ multiplex PCR; TCRdb keeps in-frame clones, though not all of them. The table includes tens of thousands of clones, approximately 83% detected once. Here the sequenced sample was CD4+ or CD8+ T cells sorted from blood, taken in a trial of the OX40 agonist ivuxolimab. The rearrangement links TRBV5-1 to TRBJ1-1, with D maybe TRBD1 (6 bases). The clonotype was recovered from an adult with an advanced solid tumor such as melanoma, head and neck, liver or kidney cancer. CDR3 sequence reads: CASSLSTDRNTEAFF. CDR3 DNA: TGCGCCAGCAGCTTAAGCACGGACAGGAACACTGAAGCTTTCTTT.